Here is one T cell receptor (beta chain) with its context. Time point defined: neoterminal ileum biopsy at postoperative endoscopy, about 6 months after surgery. CDR1 is LNHDA, CDR2 SQIVND, per germline (reference sequence). The CDR3 spans 16 residues. The V gene end was trimmed by 3 bases and the J gene end by 2 bases; junction bases not matched to a gene: 6. Sequencing used immunoSEQ multiplex PCR; TCRdb keeps in-frame clones, though not all of them. The sample shows about 10,000 clones, 70% to 80% of them seen only once. These data belong to a study of T cell repertoires in ileal Crohn's disease. The sample consisted of ileal tissue. The source of this sequence is an adult with Crohn's disease. The rearrangement uses TRBV19 and TRBJ2-1; TRBD2 agrees at 8 bases. The CDR3 here is CASSIGGRFTYNEQFF. DNA of the CDR3: TGTGCCAGTAGTATCGGCGGGAGGTTCACCTACAATGAGCAGTTCTTC.